A single sample is the source of the 28 T cell receptor beta chains below, sequenced in a study of T cells in Graves' hyperthyroidism and ophthalmopathy (dated by TCRdb to between 2018 and 2021). The library was generated by multiplex PCR. TCRdb lists the instrument as Illumina HiSeq 2000. The TCR beta CDR3 regions were amplified from RNA transcripts. The first round of RT-PCR for the TCR CDR3 was performed with the HTBI primer set and the Qiagen OneStep RT-PCR kit. TCRdb's own reprocessing of the public reads used fastp at Q25 and MiXCR and kept productive beta chains. Each entry is one CDR3 protein sequence, shown with its most common DNA and genes. Here the sample has fewer than 850,000 distinct CDR3 sequences; roughly 17% occur a single time. The top ten hold about 14% of the sample. What was sequenced was blood. The receptors stem from a man aged 50-60 years with Graves' hyperthyroidism.

This CDR3 reads CASSQSGMSEAFF. The CDR3 DNA is TGTGCCAGCAGCCAAAGTGGAATGAGTGAAGCTTTCTTT. This chain links TRBV3-1 with TRBJ1-1; D is unresolved. This CDR3 region has 13 residues. Per germline, CDR1 LGHDT and CDR2 YNNKEL (reference sequence). V lost 2 bases to trimming and J lost 7 bases, with 11 bases between them. The full variable domain, rest sourced from reference TRBV3-1 and TRBJ1-1, is DTAVSQTPKYLVTQMGNDKSIKCEQNLGHDTMYWYKQDSKKFLKIMFSYNNKELIINETVPNRFSPKSPDKAHLNLHINSLELGDSAVYFCASSQSGMSEAFFGQGTRLTVV.

This clonotype has just a few counts. This chain uses TRBV12-3 or TRBV12-4 with TRBJ2-6; 8 bases fit TRBD1. Germline trimming cut 7 bases from V and 1 base from J; bases unmatched to any gene: 12. The CDR3 is 18 residues long. The CDR3 sequence: CASTPRQGTPSGANVLTF. For the CDR3, the DNA is TGTGCCAGCACCCCTCGACAGGGGACCCCTTCTGGGGCCAACGTCCTGACTTTC.

This clonotype was counted at least ten times. The chain carries TRBV10-3 and TRBJ1-4, with D possibly matching TRBD1 (6 bases). The length of the CDR3 is 13 residues. Germline V lookup: CDR1 ENHRY, CDR2 SYGVKD. V lost 7 bases to trimming and J lost 8 bases, with 14 bases between them. The DNA of the CDR3 is TGTGCCATCACGGACAGACCTGGGGAAAAACTGTTTTTT. Translating it yields CAITDRPGEKLFF.

This chain uses TRBV5-1 with TRBJ2-7; 10 nucleotides line up with TRBD2. V was pared by 4 bases and J by 6 bases, with 10 bases of the junction left unmatched. Germline V CDR1 and CDR2: SGHRS, YFSETQ. There are 15 residues in the CDR3. CDR3 amino acids: CASSAGTSAPGEQYF. The CDR3 DNA follows: TGCGCCAGCAGCGCCGGGACTAGCGCCCCTGGCGAGCAGTACTTC.

This clonotype has a handful of counts. The chain joins TRBV13 to TRBJ2-4; no clear D gene. CDR1 PRHDT and CDR2 FYEKMQ come from the germline V gene (reference sequence). Trimming shortened V by 5 bases and J by 0 bases, and 8 bases separated the two germline ends. The CDR3 contains 14 residues. CDR3 nucleotides: TGTGCCAGCAGCCGCTCGGTAGCCAAAAACATTCAGTACTTC. This codes for CASSRSVAKNIQYF.

At least ten counts were recorded for this clonotype. The rearrangement joins TRBV11-2 to TRBJ2-1, with D unclear. Trimming pared 5 bases from V and 7 bases from J, leaving 12 bases between. Germline V lookup: CDR1 SGHAT, CDR2 FQNNGV. The CDR3 loop spans 13 amino acids. CDR3 region: CASSQRNRNEQFF. The DNA for the CDR3 is TGTGCCAGCAGCCAAAGGAACCGGAATGAGCAGTTCTTC.

This clonotype has a count of ten or more. The rearrangement joins TRBV11-2 to TRBJ2-3, with 8 bases matching TRBD2. After removal of 4 bases from V and 2 bases from J, the junction contained 8 bases not matched to a gene. Looked up from germline, CDR1 is SGHAT and CDR2 is FQNNGV. The CDR3 loop spans 16 amino acids. Written as DNA, the CDR3 is TGTGCCAGCAGCTCAAGGAGCGGGAGTGACACAGATACGCAGTATTTT. Translating it yields CASSSRSGSDTDTQYF.

This clonotype has a count of ten or more. The chain uses TRBV11-2 and TRBJ2-3; 11 bases are shared with TRBD2. CDR1 is SGHAT and CDR2 is FQNNGV in the germline V gene. The CDR3 spans 15 residues. After removal of 4 bases from V and 3 bases from J, the junction contained 3 bases not matched to a gene. CDR3 coding DNA: TGTGCCAGCAGCTATACTAGCGGGAGTACAGATACGCAGTATTTT. This codes for CASSYTSGSTDTQYF.

At least ten counts were recorded for this clonotype. J is TRBJ2-3 and V is TRBV7-3; unclear D gene. CDR1 SGHTA and CDR2 FQGTGA come from the germline V gene. The CDR3 is 15 residues long. Between the trimmed V and J ends, which lost 5 bases and 2 bases, there was a span of 14 bases. CDR3 loop: CASSALASPTDTQYF. CDR3 bases: TGTGCCAGCAGCGCGTTAGCTTCTCCCACAGATACGCAGTATTTT.

This clonotype was detected many times. V and J are TRBV11-2 and TRBJ2-5; 10 bases match TRBD2. CDR3 size: 15 residues. Looked up from germline, CDR1 is SGHAT and CDR2 is FQNNGV. Germline trimming cut 5 bases from V and 5 bases from J; bases unmatched to any gene: 8. The DNA of the CDR3 is TGTGCCAGCAGCGTACCTAGCGGGAGTGGTGAGACCCAGTACTTC. This gives the protein CASSVPSGSGETQYF.

The chain is built from TRBV20-1 and TRBJ1-5; 8 bases are shared with TRBD1. The CDR3 is 13 residues long. Looked up from germline, CDR1 is DFQATT and CDR2 is SNEGSKA (reference sequence). V dropped 3 bases and J dropped 4; count of bases not matched to a gene: 2. The CDR3 region is CSARRQGNQPQHF. CDR3 sequence (DNA): TGCAGTGCTAGGAGACAGGGGAATCAGCCCCAGCATTTT.

The table lists this clonotype with a few counts. V and J are TRBV29-1 and TRBJ2-1; 10 bases are a match to TRBD1. Germline V lookup: CDR1 SQVTM, CDR2 ANQGSEA. V dropped 1 base and J dropped 0; count of bases not matched to a gene: 0. The CDR3 length is 15 residues. The CDR3 is CSVEGTGGSYNEQFF. The CDR3 DNA follows: TGCAGCGTTGAAGGGACAGGGGGCTCCTACAATGAGCAGTTCTTC.

This clonotype was observed many times. The rearrangement joins TRBV27 to TRBJ2-4; D is unresolved. This CDR3 comprises 15 residues. With 2 bases removed from V and 0 bases from J, the gap between germline ends came to 8 bases. Germline assignment: CDR1 MNHEY and CDR2 SMNVEV (reference sequence). DNA of the CDR3: TGTGCCAGCAGTTTAAATAACAGAGCCAAAAACATTCAGTACTTC. Translation gives CASSLNNRAKNIQYF.

This clonotype was recorded at least ten times. J is TRBJ2-1 and V is TRBV28; D not certain. There are 13 residues in the CDR3. Germline V gene data show CDR1 as MDHEN and CDR2 as SYDVKM. Trimming removed 5 bases from V and 3 bases from J, with 8 bases in between. The CDR3, as DNA: TGTGCCAGCAGTGGTAGGGTCTACAATGAGCAGTTCTTC. This sequence encodes CASSGRVYNEQFF. Combining the CDR3 with reference TRBV28 and TRBJ2-1 gives the whole variable domain DVKVTQSSRYLVKRTGEKVFLECVQDMDHENMFWYRQDPGLGLRLIYFSYDVKMKEKGDIPEGYSVSREKKERFSLILESASTNQTSMYLCASSGRVYNEQFFGPGTRLTVL.

As concerns this clonotype: A clone one base away is much larger, so this may be a read error. The chain combines TRBV28 with TRBJ2-5; 9 bases agree with TRBD2. The CDR3 sequence is 16 residues long. With V trimmed by 3 bases and J by 5 bases, 10 bases remained unmatched. Germline CDR1 MDHEN, CDR2 SYDVKM. The CDR3 DNA sequence: TGTGCCAGCAGTTTGTGGGTAGCGGGAGTCTGGGAGACCCAGTACTTC. This codes for CASSLWVAGVWETQYF. The whole variable domain, remainder taken from reference TRBV28 and TRBJ2-5, is DVKVTQSSRYLVKRTGEKVFLECVQDMDHENMFWYRQDPGLGLRLIYFSYDVKMKEKGDIPEGYSVSREKKERFSLILESASTNQTSMYLCASSLWVAGVWETQYFGPGTRLLVL.

This clonotype was recorded at least ten times. The V and J genes are TRBV11-2 and TRBJ2-5, with D uncertain. Germline values: CDR1 SGHAT, CDR2 FQNNGV. Trimming cost V 0 bases and J 1 base, with 6 bases left between them. The CDR3 length is 14 residues. The CDR3 spells CASSLEPFQETQYF. The CDR3 DNA reads TGTGCCAGCAGCTTAGAACCATTCCAAGAGACCCAGTACTTC.

There are many counts of this clonotype. The rearrangement links TRBV6-2 or TRBV6-3 to TRBJ2-2, with D perhaps matching TRBD2 (6 bases). Between the trimmed V and J ends, which lost 10 bases and 4 bases, there was a span of 19 bases. The CDR3 length is 15 residues. Germline assignment: CDR1 MNHEY and CDR2 SVGEGT. CDR3 nucleotides: TGTGCCACCAAAGAAGGCGGGAATGGCACCGGGGAGCTGTTTTTT. The encoded protein is CATKEGGNGTGELFF.

This clonotype came up a few times. This sequence joins TRBV10-3 and TRBJ1-4, with TRBD1 identical over 9 bases. Germline loops: CDR1 ENHRY, CDR2 SYGVKD. The junction had 7 bases not matched to a gene; V was cut back by 6 bases and J by 5 bases. CDR3 length: 15 amino acids. CDR3 in amino acids: CAISPGGTGNEKLFF. CDR3 DNA sequence: TGTGCCATCAGCCCGGGAGGGACAGGGAATGAAAAACTGTTTTTT.

About this clonotype: An end of the junction differs from the germline gene, which may be a read error. This rearrangement joins TRBV7-3 to TRBJ2-5; 7 bases are a match to TRBD1. The CDR3 has 14 amino acids. Germline CDR1 SGHTA, CDR2 FQGTGA. CDR3 residues: CGSSLTGIGETQYF. The CDR3 coding sequence is TGTGGCAGCAGCCTGACAGGGATAGGCGAGACCCAGTACTTC.

This clonotype was found a few times. V gene TRBV6-9 combines with J gene TRBJ2-1; no firm D call. The germline gives CDR1 MNHGY, CDR2 SVAAGI. CDR3 size: 15 residues. Trimming cost V 3 bases and J 7 bases, with 16 bases left between them. CDR3 bases: TGTGCCAGCAGTTACATGTACTCCAAGGAGAATGAGCAGTTCTTC. Its protein product is CASSYMYSKENEQFF.

This clonotype was counted at least ten times. The V and J genes are TRBV5-4 and TRBJ2-7, with unresolved D. The CDR3 extends over 14 amino acids. Per germline, CDR1 SGHNT and CDR2 YYREEE (reference sequence). V was shortened by 0 bases and J by 1 base, with 8 bases between the two germline ends. The DNA for the CDR3 is TGTGCCAGCAGCTTGGGGGTAGCTTCCTACGAGCAGTACTTC. Its translation: CASSLGVASYEQYF.

There are a few counts of this clonotype. The rearrangement uses TRBV5-5 and TRBJ1-4; possibly TRBD1 for D (6 bases). The CDR3 is 14 amino acids. Trimming stripped 6 bases from V and 6 bases from J, with 15 bases between. CDR1 is SGHKS, CDR2 YYEKEE, per germline (reference sequence). DNA for the CDR3: TGTGCCAGCAACCCTCGGGGGCAGGATGAAAAACTGTTTTTT. This gives the protein CASNPRGQDEKLFF.

The table lists this clonotype with many counts. The genes are TRBV28 and TRBJ1-1; unclear D gene. Germline V lookup: CDR1 MDHEN, CDR2 SYDVKM. Trimming removed 7 bases from V and 5 bases from J, with 11 bases in between. The CDR3 has 12 residues. The chain's CDR3 is CASMRVGTEAFF. In DNA, the CDR3 is TGTGCCAGCATGCGCGTGGGGACTGAAGCTTTCTTT.

This clonotype occurred many times. The V and J genes are TRBV28 and TRBJ2-7; no firm D call. Germline values: CDR1 MDHEN, CDR2 SYDVKM. The ends were cut back, 2 bases at V and 3 bases at J, with 14 bases in the middle. The CDR3 has 15 amino acids. CDR3: CASSLRFGQVYEQYF. The CDR3 DNA reads TGTGCCAGCAGTTTAAGGTTTGGGCAGGTCTACGAGCAGTACTTC.

This clonotype was observed many times. The CDR3 spells CASSAYRGSHYGYTF. CDR3 nucleotide sequence: TGTGCCAGCAGTGCCTACAGGGGGAGCCACTATGGCTACACCTTC. V is TRBV6-1 and J is TRBJ1-2; 8 bases are a match to TRBD1. The CDR3 spans 15 residues. After removal of 4 bases from V and 3 bases from J, the junction contained 7 bases not matched to a gene. CDR1 is MNHNS and CDR2 is SASEGT in the germline V gene.

About this clonotype: Mismatch with germline at one junction end may stem from a read error. The chain couples TRBV19 to TRBJ1-1; 8 nucleotides line up with TRBD1. CDR1 is LNHDA, CDR2 SQIVND, per germline (reference sequence). The CDR3 covers 15 residues. The CDR3 nucleotides read TGTGTCAGTAGACACACAGGGGGGATGAACACTGAAGCTTTCTTT. Translation gives CVSRHTGGMNTEAFF.

There are many counts of this clonotype. The V and J genes are TRBV10-3 and TRBJ2-7, with 15 bases matching TRBD2. The CDR3 is 20 amino acids. Trimming at V came to 3 bases and at J to 2 bases, leaving 14 bases not matched to a gene. CDR1 is ENHRY, CDR2 SYGVKD, per germline. This chain's CDR3 is CAISDLGGTSGRRGPYEQYF. CDR3 DNA: TGTGCCATCAGTGATTTAGGCGGGACTAGCGGGAGGCGGGGGCCCTACGAGCAGTACTTC.

This clonotype was picked up many times. The V and J genes are TRBV6-1 and TRBJ2-3, with 8 bases that match TRBD2. The J segment lost 5 bases and the V segment lost 8 bases, leaving 15 bases of the junction unmatched. This CDR3 region has 16 residues. Germline V CDR1 and CDR2: MNHNS, SASEGT. CDR3 sequence: CASRTSSGPREDTQYF. Written as DNA, the CDR3 is TGTGCCAGCCGAACCTCTAGCGGGCCTCGGGAAGATACGCAGTATTTT.